The next 31 T cell receptor beta chains were all read from a single sample in a study of blood T cell repertoires in COVID-19. The data were produced by immunoSEQ multiplex PCR, yet TCRdb's version contains in-frame clones alone and is incomplete. This sample has more than 45,000 clones, with around 87% found just once. Sequencing was performed on peripheral blood. All receptors derive from a woman older than 75 with COVID-19, enrolled during active disease.

V and J are TRBV5-8 and TRBJ2-3; TRBD2 aligns across 9 bases. From germline, CDR1 is SGHTS and CDR2 YDEGEE. CDR3 length: 16 amino acids. V shed 0 bases, J shed 5 bases, and the junction held 7 bases outside the gene matches. The CDR3 here is CASSLEMGGGGDTQYF. The CDR3 region has the DNA TGTGCCAGCAGCTTGGAGATGGGCGGGGGGGGAGATACGCAGTATTTT.

The V call is TRBV3-1 (or the pseudogene TRBV3-2), the J call TRBJ2-7; D possibly corresponds to TRBD2 (6 bases). Trimming stripped 4 bases from V and 7 bases from J, with 23 bases between. Germline CDR1 LGHDT, CDR2 YNNKEL (reference sequence). This CDR3 is built from 16 residues. CDR3 sequence (DNA): TGTGCCAGCAGCCCGAAGTACCTCGGACTGGCGGGGGAGCAGTACTTC. This codes for CASSPKYLGLAGEQYF.

V and J are TRBV30 and TRBJ1-2, with 8 positions matching TRBD1. The CDR3 consists of 15 residues. V dropped 2 bases and J dropped 4; count of bases not matched to a gene: 9. Germline V gene lookup returns CDR1 GTSNPN and CDR2 SVGIG (reference sequence). The CDR3 sequence: CAWSPLDRAVYGYTF. CDR3 in DNA: TGTGCCTGGAGTCCCCTGGACAGGGCCGTCTATGGCTACACCTTC.

This clone was detected once. The chain couples TRBV6-5 to TRBJ1-1; 7 nucleotides agree with TRBD1. The trim removed 7 bases at V and 1 base at J, leaving 3 bases unmatched. CDR1 MNHEY and CDR2 SVGAGI come from the germline V gene. The CDR3 is made up of 13 amino acids. DNA for the CDR3: TGTGCCAGCACGAACAGGGGGAACACTGAAGCTTTCTTT. It translates to CASTNRGNTEAFF.

This sequence joins TRBV10-3 and TRBJ1-1; possible D gene TRBD1, 5 bases. The CDR3 is 13 residues long. Germline lookup yields CDR1 ENHRY and CDR2 SYGVKD. Between the trimmed V and J ends, which lost 8 bases and 1 base, there was a span of 11 bases. The DNA of the CDR3 is TGTGCCATCTCTTACGGGGGGAACACTGAAGCTTTCTTT. Protein product: CAISYGGNTEAFF.

V is TRBV7-6 and J is TRBJ2-5, with 10 positions matching TRBD2. With V trimmed by 0 bases and J by 1 base, 5 bases remained unmatched. The CDR3 length is 17 residues. From germline, CDR1 is SGHVS and CDR2 FNYEAQ. CDR3 region: CASSLARTSGAQETQYF. CDR3 coding DNA: TGTGCCAGCAGCTTAGCGCGGACTAGCGGCGCCCAAGAGACCCAGTACTTC.

The rearrangement links TRBV10-3 to TRBJ2-7; D uncertain. The V and J ends lost 1 base and 6 bases respectively, with 16 bases between them. The CDR3 has 15 residues. Germline assignment: CDR1 ENHRY and CDR2 SYGVKD. CDR3 sequence (DNA): TGTGCCATCAGTGAGTTCATTGACAAGGCCAGCGAGCAGTACTTC. It yields the protein CAISEFIDKASEQYF.

The chain employs TRBV6-5 and TRBJ2-1; D ambiguous. This CDR3 region has 15 residues. Trimming stripped 2 bases from V and 4 bases from J, with 12 bases between. Per the germline V gene, CDR1 is MNHEY and CDR2 is SVGAGI. The CDR3 is CASSYGSEMYNEQFF. CDR3 DNA sequence: TGTGCCAGCAGTTACGGATCGGAGATGTACAATGAGCAGTTCTTC.

The gene calls are TRBV18 and TRBJ2-1; D not certain. The length of the CDR3 is 13 residues. The ends were cut back, 4 bases at V and 8 bases at J, with 12 bases in the middle. The V gene's germline CDR1 is KGHSH and CDR2 LQKENI. CDR3 coding DNA: TGTGCCAGCTCACTGGCGGATAAAGATGAGCAGTTCTTC. Encoded protein: CASSLADKDEQFF.

This clone was seen a few times. The chain combines TRBV5-1 with TRBJ1-1; a possible D gene is TRBD1 (5 bases). The CDR3 is 15 residues long. Germline loops: CDR1 SGHRS, CDR2 YFSETQ. V was trimmed by 0 bases and J by 3 bases, leaving 12 bases between them. The CDR3 DNA reads TGCGCCAGCAGCTTGGAGGGGTGGGTAGACACTGAAGCTTTCTTT. It codes for CASSLEGWVDTEAFF.

J is TRBJ1-4 and V is TRBV9, with D unclear. The CDR3 is 15 amino acids. The V and J ends lost 5 bases and 0 bases respectively, with 11 bases between them. Germline V gene lookup returns CDR1 SGDLS and CDR2 YYNGEE. The CDR3 DNA sequence: TGTGCCAGCAGTGATCCGCGATCAACTAATGAAAAACTGTTTTTT. Amino acid sequence: CASSDPRSTNEKLFF.

V gene TRBV7-2 combines with J gene TRBJ2-7; TRBD1 matches at 8 bases. Germline assignment: CDR1 SGHTA and CDR2 FQGNSA. V was pared by 5 bases and J by 3 bases, with 6 bases of the junction left unmatched. CDR3 size: 14 residues. This CDR3 reads CASSPDRGNYEQYF. The CDR3 nucleotides are TGTGCCAGCAGCCCCGACAGGGGAAACTACGAGCAGTACTTC.

The chain is built from TRBV21-1 and TRBJ1-2; no check of the table's D call, TRBD1, against the DNA was made. TRBV21-1 is described as a pseudogene. The CDR3 length is 13 residues. CDR3 region: CASSKWAPDGYTF. CDR3 sequence (DNA): TGTGCCAGCAGCAAATGGGCCCCGGATGGCTACACCTTC.

This rearrangement joins TRBV7-3 to TRBJ1-1; 7 bases line up with TRBD1. The CDR3 has 16 amino acids. V lost 2 bases and J lost 1; bases outside the gene matches: 7. Germline CDR1 reads SGHTA; CDR2 reads FQGTGA. The CDR3 is CASSLGTATRNTEAFF. The CDR3 nucleotides are TGTGCCAGCAGCTTAGGGACAGCCACCCGGAACACTGAAGCTTTCTTT.

The chain has TRBV4-2 and TRBJ2-1; D not certain. The ends were cut back, 0 bases at V and 10 bases at J, with 4 bases in the middle. CDR3 length: 11 amino acids. Per the germline V gene, CDR1 is LGHNA and CDR2 is YNFKEQ. For the CDR3, the DNA is TGTGCCAGCAGCCAAGACAGGGAGCAGTTCTTC. Its protein is CASSQDREQFF.

The CDR3 loop reads CASSHPSGTGGHNEQFF. CDR3 nucleotide sequence: TGTGCCAGCAGCCACCCGTCCGGGACAGGGGGCCACAATGAGCAGTTCTTC. The chain is built from TRBV14 and TRBJ2-1; TRBD1 matches at 12 bases. Germline V lookup: CDR1 SGHDN, CDR2 FVKESK. The trim removed 3 bases at V and 5 bases at J, leaving 8 bases unmatched. The CDR3 consists of 17 residues.

This clone has only one observation. The chain has TRBV10-3 and TRBJ1-3; 7 nucleotides match TRBD1. The germline gives CDR1 ENHRY, CDR2 SYGVKD. V lost 6 bases to trimming and J lost 0 bases; unmatched junction nucleotides: 5. CDR3 length: 15 residues. As DNA, the CDR3 is TGTGCCATCAGCCCCGGGACAGACTCTGGAAACACCATATATTTT. Translating it yields CAISPGTDSGNTIYF.

J is TRBJ1-2 and V is TRBV29-1, with 7 bases that match TRBD1. CDR1 and CDR2 from the germline V gene are SQVTM and ANQGSEA. V lost 7 bases to trimming and J lost 3 bases; unmatched junction nucleotides: 8. The CDR3 is 13 residues long. CDR3 residues: CSAMGQTDYGYTF. The CDR3 DNA reads as TGCAGCGCCATGGGACAGACGGACTATGGCTACACCTTC.

This chain joins TRBV7-2 and TRBJ2-1, with 12 bases matching TRBD2. V shed 2 bases and J 0 bases; nucleotides not matched to a gene: 2. CDR1 is SGHTA, CDR2 FQGNSA, per germline. The CDR3 is 17 residues long. The CDR3 sequence is CASSLTSGGHSYNEQFF. In DNA, the CDR3 is TGTGCCAGCAGCTTAACTAGCGGGGGGCACTCCTACAATGAGCAGTTCTTC.

The rearrangement joins TRBV15 to TRBJ1-5, with 7 bases fitting TRBD1. Germline assignment: CDR1 LNHNV and CDR2 YYDKDF (reference sequence). Losses at the gene ends were 3 bases for V and 7 bases for J; bases not matched to a gene: 6. The CDR3 has 14 residues. In DNA form, the CDR3 reads TGTGCCACCAGCAGTACAGGGGAAGGGCAGCCCCAGCATTTT. Amino acids: CATSSTGEGQPQHF. Supplemented by reference TRBV15 and TRBJ1-5, the full variable domain reads DAMVIQNPRYQVTQFGKPVTLSCSQTLNHNVMYWYQQKSSQAPKLLFHYYDKDFNNEADTPDNFQSRRPNTSFCFLDIRSPGLGDTAMYLCATSSTGEGQPQHFGDGTRLSIL.

The count of this clone is one. The CDR3 DNA reads TGTGCCACCAGCAGAGGGAGTAGCGGGCTAGACTACGAGCAGTACTTC. Protein: CATSRGSSGLDYEQYF. This rearrangement joins TRBV15 to TRBJ2-7; 7 bases fit TRBD2. The CDR3 contains 16 residues. Germline V lookup: CDR1 LNHNV, CDR2 YYDKDF (reference sequence). The J segment lost 3 bases and the V segment lost 1 base, leaving 9 bases of the junction unmatched.

The V and J genes are TRBV15 and TRBJ1-5, with no clear D. This CDR3 spans 16 amino acids. With 1 base removed from V and 0 bases from J, the gap between germline ends came to 10 bases. Germline V gene sequence: CDR1 LNHNV, CDR2 YYDKDF (reference sequence). CDR3 in DNA: TGTGCCACCAGCAGAGTTGGCAGGAATAGCAATCAGCCCCAGCATTTT. Protein product: CATSRVGRNSNQPQHF.

CDR3 nucleotides: TGCGCCAGCAGCTTGGGACAGGATAACTATGGCTACACCTTC. This sequence encodes CASSLGQDNYGYTF. The rearrangement joins TRBV5-1 to TRBJ1-2; tentative D call: TRBD1 (6 bases). Germline V gene lookup returns CDR1 SGHRS and CDR2 YFSETQ. The V end lost 0 bases, the J end lost 1 base, and 7 bases lay between the germline ends. The CDR3 sequence is 14 residues long.

Only one count was recorded for this clone. This rearrangement joins TRBV12-5 to TRBJ2-7; 8 bases match TRBD1. The CDR3 is 15 residues long. The germline CDR1 and CDR2 sequences are LGHNT and FRNRAP. J was trimmed by 1 base and V by 2 bases; bases with no gene match: 4. The CDR3 is CASGLPTGGSYEQYF. CDR3 bases: TGTGCTAGTGGTTTGCCCACAGGGGGGTCCTACGAGCAGTACTTC.

The V gene is TRBV3-1 (or the pseudogene TRBV3-2), the J gene TRBJ1-4, with unresolved D. Germline CDR1 is LGHDT and CDR2 is YNNKEL (reference sequence). V lost 0 bases and J 9 bases, leaving 14 bases between the germline ends. The CDR3 loop spans 15 amino acids. CDR3 in DNA: TGTGCCAGCAGCCAAGATAGGGAGAACCGAAAAAAACTGTTTTTT. As protein: CASSQDRENRKKLFF.

This clone came up a few times. V gene TRBV5-6 combines with J gene TRBJ1-3; the D is unclear. V was pared by 1 base and J by 0 bases, with 5 bases between. CDR3 length: 14 residues. Germline CDR1 is SGHDT and CDR2 is YYEEEE. CDR3 DNA: TGTGCCAGCAGCTTGACGAGCTCTGGAAACACCATATATTTT. Its translation: CASSLTSSGNTIYF.

The chain couples TRBV6-5 to TRBJ1-5; D is ambiguous. This CDR3 comprises 15 residues. The germline V and J ends were trimmed by 7 bases and 6 bases, with 19 bases remaining between them. CDR1 and CDR2 from the germline V gene are MNHEY and SVGAGI. The CDR3 region is CASIPATGGSQPQHF. In DNA form, the CDR3 reads TGTGCCAGCATCCCCGCCACCGGAGGATCTCAGCCCCAGCATTTT.

This clone appeared a few times. In DNA form, the CDR3 reads TGTGCCACCAGTGAGAGCGACAGGTCCACCGGGGAGCTGTTTTTT. Translation gives CATSESDRSTGELFF. This chain connects TRBV24-1 to TRBJ2-2; TRBD1 is a possible D gene (6 bases). Trimming cost V 4 bases and J 4 bases, with 12 bases left between them. The CDR3 is made up of 15 amino acids. Germline V CDR1 and CDR2: KGHDR, SFDVKD.

This sequence joins TRBV3-1 (or the pseudogene TRBV3-2) and TRBJ2-1; D possibly corresponds to TRBD2 (5 bases). Between the trimmed V and J ends, which lost 4 bases and 10 bases, there was a span of 17 bases. Germline lookup yields CDR1 LGHDT and CDR2 YNNKEL (reference sequence). CDR3 size: 14 residues. The DNA for the CDR3 is TGTGCCAGCAGCCTTACGGAGGCCCCCAGGGAGCAGTTCTTC. Amino acids: CASSLTEAPREQFF.

The chain links TRBV6-5 to TRBJ2-5, with D unresolved. The germline gives CDR1 MNHEY, CDR2 SVGAGI. The length of the CDR3 is 14 residues. The V end was cut by 6 bases, the J end by 5 bases, with 16 bases between. This CDR3 is CASSTLLPKETQYF. In nucleotides, the CDR3 is TGTGCCAGCAGCACACTACTACCCAAGGAGACCCAGTACTTC.

This clone has a single count. The gene calls are TRBV20-1 and TRBJ1-5; possibly TRBD1 for D (6 bases). The V end was cut by 3 bases, the J end by 4 bases, with 13 bases between. The germline V gene has CDR1 DFQATT and CDR2 SNEGSKA (reference sequence). The CDR3 totals 14 residues. The CDR3: CSASGGTLNQPQHF. CDR3 nucleotide sequence: TGCAGTGCTAGTGGAGGGACATTAAATCAGCCCCAGCATTTT.